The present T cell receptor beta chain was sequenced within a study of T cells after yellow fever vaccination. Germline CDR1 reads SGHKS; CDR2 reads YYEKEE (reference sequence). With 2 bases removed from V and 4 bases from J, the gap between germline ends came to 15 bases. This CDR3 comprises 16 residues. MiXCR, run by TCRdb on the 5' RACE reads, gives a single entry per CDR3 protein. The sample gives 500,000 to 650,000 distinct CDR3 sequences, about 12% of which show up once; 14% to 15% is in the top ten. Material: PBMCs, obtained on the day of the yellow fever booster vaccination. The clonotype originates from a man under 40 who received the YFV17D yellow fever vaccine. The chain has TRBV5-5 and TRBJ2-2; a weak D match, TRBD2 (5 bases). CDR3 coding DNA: TGTGCCAGCAGCTTACCGAGGGTTGTCGGCACCGGGGAGCTGTTTTTT. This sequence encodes CASSLPRVVGTGELFF. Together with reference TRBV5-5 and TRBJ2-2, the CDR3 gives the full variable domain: DAGVTQSPTHLIKTRGQQVTLRCSPISGHKSVSWYQQVLGQGPQFIFQYYEKEERGRGNFPDRFSARQFPNYSSELNVNALLLGDSALYLCASSLPRVVGTGELFFGEGSRLTVL.